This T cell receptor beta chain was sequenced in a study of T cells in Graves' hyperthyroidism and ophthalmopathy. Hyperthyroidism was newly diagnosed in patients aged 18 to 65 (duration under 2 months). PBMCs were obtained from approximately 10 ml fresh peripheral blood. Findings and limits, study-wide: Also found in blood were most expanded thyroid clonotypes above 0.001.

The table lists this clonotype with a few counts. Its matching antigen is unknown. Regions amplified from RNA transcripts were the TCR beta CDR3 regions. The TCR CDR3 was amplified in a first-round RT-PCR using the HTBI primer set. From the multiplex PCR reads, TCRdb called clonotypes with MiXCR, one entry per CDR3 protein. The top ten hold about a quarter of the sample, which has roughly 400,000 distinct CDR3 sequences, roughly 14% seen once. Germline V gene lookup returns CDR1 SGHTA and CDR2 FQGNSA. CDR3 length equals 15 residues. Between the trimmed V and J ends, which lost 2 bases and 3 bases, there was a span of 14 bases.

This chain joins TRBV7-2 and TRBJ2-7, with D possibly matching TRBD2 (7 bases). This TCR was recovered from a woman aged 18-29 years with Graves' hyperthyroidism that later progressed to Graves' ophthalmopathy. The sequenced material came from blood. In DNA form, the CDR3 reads TGTGCCAGCAGCTTATTGCGGGGGCAGGACTACGAGCAGTACTTC. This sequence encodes CASSLLRGQDYEQYF.